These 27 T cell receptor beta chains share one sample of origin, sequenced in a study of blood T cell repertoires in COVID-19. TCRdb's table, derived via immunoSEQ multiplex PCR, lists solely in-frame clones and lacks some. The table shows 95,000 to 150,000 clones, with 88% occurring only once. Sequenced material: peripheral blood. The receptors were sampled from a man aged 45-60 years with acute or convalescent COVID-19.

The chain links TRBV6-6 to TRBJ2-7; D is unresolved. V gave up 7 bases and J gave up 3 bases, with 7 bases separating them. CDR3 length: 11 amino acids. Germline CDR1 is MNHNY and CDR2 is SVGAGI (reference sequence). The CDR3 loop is CASKINYEQYF. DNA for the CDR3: TGTGCCAGCAAAATTAACTACGAGCAGTACTTC.

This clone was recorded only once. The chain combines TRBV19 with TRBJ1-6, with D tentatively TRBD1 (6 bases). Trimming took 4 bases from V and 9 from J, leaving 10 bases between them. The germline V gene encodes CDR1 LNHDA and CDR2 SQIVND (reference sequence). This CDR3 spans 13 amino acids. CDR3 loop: CASSSTGRSPLHF. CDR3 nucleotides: TGTGCCAGTAGTAGTACAGGGCGTTCACCCCTCCACTTT.

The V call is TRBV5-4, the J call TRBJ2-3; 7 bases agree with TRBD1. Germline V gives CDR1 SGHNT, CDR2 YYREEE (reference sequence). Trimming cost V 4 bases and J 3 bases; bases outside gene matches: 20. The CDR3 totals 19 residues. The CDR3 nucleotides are TGTGCCAGCAGCGCTCGCAGGGGGTGGGCGGCCATGGGGACAGATACGCAGTATTTT. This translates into CASSARRGWAAMGTDTQYF. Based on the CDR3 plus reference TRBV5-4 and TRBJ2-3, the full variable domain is ETGVTQSPTHLIKTRGQQVTLRCSSQSGHNTVSWYQQALGQGPQFIFQYYREEENGRGNFPPRFSGLQFPNYSSELNVNALELDDSALYLCASSARRGWAAMGTDTQYFGPGTRLTVL.

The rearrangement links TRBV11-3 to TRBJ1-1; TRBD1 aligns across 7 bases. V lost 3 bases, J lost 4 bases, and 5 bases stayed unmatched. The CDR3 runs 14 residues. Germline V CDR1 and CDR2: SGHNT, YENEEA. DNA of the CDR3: TGTGCCAGCAGCTTCTCGGGACAGACCACTGAAGCTTTCTTT. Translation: CASSFSGQTTEAFF.

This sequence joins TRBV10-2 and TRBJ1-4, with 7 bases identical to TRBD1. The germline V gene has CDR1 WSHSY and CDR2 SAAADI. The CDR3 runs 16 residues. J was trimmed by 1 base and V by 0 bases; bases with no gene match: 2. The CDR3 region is CASSESTGLTNEKLFF. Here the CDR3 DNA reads TGCGCCAGCAGTGAGTCGACAGGGCTAACTAATGAAAAACTGTTTTTT.

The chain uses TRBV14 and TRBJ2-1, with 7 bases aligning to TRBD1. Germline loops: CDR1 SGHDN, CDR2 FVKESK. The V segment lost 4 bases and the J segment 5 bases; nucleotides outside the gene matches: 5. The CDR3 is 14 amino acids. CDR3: CASSPFTGDNEQFF. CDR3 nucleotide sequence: TGTGCCAGCAGCCCCTTTACAGGGGACAATGAGCAGTTCTTC.

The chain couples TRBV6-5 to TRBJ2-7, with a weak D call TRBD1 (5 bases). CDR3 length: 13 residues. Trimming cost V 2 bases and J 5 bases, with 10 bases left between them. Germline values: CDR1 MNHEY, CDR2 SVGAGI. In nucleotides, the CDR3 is TGTGCCAGCAGTTACACCTCAGGGAACGAGCAGTACTTC. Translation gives CASSYTSGNEQYF.

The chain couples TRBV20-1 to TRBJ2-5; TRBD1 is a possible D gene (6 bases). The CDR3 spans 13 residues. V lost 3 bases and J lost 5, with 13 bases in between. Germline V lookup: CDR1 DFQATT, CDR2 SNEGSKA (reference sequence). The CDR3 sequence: CSASKGVRETQYF. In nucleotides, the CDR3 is TGCAGTGCTAGTAAGGGGGTACGGGAGACCCAGTACTTC.

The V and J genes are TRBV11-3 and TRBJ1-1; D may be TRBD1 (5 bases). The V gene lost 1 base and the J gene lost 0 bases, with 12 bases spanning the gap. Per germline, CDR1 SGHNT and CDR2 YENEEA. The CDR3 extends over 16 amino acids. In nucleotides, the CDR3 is TGTGCCAGCAGCTTAGGGGAGGGGTCCATGAACACTGAAGCTTTCTTT. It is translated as CASSLGEGSMNTEAFF.

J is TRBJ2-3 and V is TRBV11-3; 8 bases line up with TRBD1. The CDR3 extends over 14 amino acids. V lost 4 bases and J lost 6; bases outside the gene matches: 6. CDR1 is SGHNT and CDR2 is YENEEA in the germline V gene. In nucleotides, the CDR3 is TGTGCCAGCAGCTCGGACAGGGTTCAGGATACGCAGTATTTT. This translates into CASSSDRVQDTQYF.

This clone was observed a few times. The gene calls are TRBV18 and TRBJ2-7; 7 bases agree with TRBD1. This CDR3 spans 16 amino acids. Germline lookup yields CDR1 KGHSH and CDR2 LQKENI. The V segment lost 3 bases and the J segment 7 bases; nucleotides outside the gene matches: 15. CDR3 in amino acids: CASSPAEGQIVREQYF. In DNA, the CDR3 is TGTGCCAGCTCACCCGCAGAGGGACAGATCGTTAGGGAGCAGTACTTC.

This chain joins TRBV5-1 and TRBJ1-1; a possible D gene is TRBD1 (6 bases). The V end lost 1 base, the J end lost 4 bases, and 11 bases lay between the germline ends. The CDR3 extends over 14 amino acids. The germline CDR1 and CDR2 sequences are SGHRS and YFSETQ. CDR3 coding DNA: TGCGCCAGCAGCTTGTCAGGGGTAGGCACTGAAGCTTTCTTT. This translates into CASSLSGVGTEAFF.

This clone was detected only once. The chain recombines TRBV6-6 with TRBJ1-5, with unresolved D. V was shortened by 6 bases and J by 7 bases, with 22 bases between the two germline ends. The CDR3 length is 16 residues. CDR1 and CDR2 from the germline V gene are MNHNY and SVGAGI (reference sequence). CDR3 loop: CASSRAMTDFDQPQHF. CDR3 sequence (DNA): TGTGCCAGCAGCCGTGCGATGACCGACTTTGACCAGCCCCAGCATTTT.

The CDR3 region is CAWSVLHLNTEAFF. CDR3 nucleotides: TGTGCCTGGAGTGTACTCCACCTGAACACTGAAGCTTTCTTT. The J gene is TRBJ1-1, the V gene TRBV30, with D unclear. Trimming pared 0 bases from V and 0 bases from J, leaving 8 bases between. The germline V gene has CDR1 GTSNPN and CDR2 SVGIG (reference sequence). The CDR3 loop spans 14 amino acids.

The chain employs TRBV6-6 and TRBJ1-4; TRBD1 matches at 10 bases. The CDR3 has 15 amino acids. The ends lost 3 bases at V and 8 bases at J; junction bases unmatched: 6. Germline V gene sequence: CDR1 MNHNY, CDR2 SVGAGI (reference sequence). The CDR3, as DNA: TGTGCCAGCAGTTATAGACAGGGGGCGGTGGAAAAACTGTTTTTT. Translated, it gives CASSYRQGAVEKLFF.

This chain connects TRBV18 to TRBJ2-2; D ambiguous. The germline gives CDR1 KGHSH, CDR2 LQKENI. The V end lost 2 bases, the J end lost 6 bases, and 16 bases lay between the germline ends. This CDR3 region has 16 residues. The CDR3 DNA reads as TGTGCCAGCTCACCATCTCAGCGACTTTTTGCCGGGGAGCTGTTTTTT. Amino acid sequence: CASSPSQRLFAGELFF. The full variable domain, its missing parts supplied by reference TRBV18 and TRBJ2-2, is NAGVMQNPRHLVRRRGQEARLRCSPMKGHSHVYWYRQLPEEGLKFMVYLQKENIIDESGMPKERFSAEFPKEGPSILRIQQVVRGDSAAYFCASSPSQRLFAGELFFGEGSRLTVL.

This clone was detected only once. This CDR3 reads CATSTGTSGRAREQYF. CDR3 bases: TGTGCCACCAGCACCGGGACTAGCGGGAGGGCCCGCGAGCAGTACTTC. V and J are TRBV15 and TRBJ2-7; 16 positions agree with TRBD2. V lost 4 bases to trimming and J lost 6 bases; unmatched junction nucleotides: 6. CDR1 LNHNV and CDR2 YYDKDF come from the germline V gene (reference sequence). The CDR3 consists of 16 residues.

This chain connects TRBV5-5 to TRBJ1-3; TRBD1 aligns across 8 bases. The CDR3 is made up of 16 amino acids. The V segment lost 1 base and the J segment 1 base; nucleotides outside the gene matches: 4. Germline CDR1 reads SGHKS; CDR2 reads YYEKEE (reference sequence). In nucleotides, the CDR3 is TGTGCCAGCAGCTTGTCTTGGACAGGGTCTGGAAACACCATATATTTT. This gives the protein CASSLSWTGSGNTIYF.

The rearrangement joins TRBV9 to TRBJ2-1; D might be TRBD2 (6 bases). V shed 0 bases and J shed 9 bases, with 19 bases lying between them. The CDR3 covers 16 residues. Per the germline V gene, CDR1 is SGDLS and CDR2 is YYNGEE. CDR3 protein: CASSVGSGPGYGEQFF. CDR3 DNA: TGTGCCAGCAGCGTAGGCAGCGGGCCAGGCTACGGTGAGCAGTTCTTC.

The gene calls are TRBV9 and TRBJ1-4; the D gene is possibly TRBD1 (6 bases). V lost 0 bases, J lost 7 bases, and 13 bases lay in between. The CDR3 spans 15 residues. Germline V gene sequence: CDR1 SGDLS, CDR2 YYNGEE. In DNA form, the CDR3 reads TGTGCCAGCAGCGTAGACAGGGCTGGAGGTGAAAAACTGTTTTTT. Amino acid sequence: CASSVDRAGGEKLFF. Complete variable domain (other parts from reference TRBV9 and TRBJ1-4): DSGVTQTPKHLITATGQRVTLRCSPRSGDLSVYWYQQSLDQGLQFLIQYYNGEERAKGNILERFSAQQFPDLHSELNLSSLELGDSALYFCASSVDRAGGEKLFFGSGTQLSVL.

The CDR3 sequence: CASSYSSLGRYEQYF. DNA for the CDR3: TGTGCCAGCAGTTACTCGAGTCTGGGGAGGTACGAGCAGTACTTC. The gene calls are TRBV6-6 and TRBJ2-7; weak D call: TRBD2 (6 bases). The V gene's germline CDR1 is MNHNY and CDR2 SVGAGI (reference sequence). The CDR3 contains 15 residues. V lost 0 bases and J lost 4, with 13 bases in between.

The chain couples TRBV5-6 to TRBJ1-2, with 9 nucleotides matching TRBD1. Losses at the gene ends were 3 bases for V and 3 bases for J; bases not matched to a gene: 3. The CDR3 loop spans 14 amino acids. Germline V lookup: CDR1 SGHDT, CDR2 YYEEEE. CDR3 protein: CASSYRGLDYGYTF. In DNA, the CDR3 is TGTGCCAGCAGCTACAGGGGGCTCGACTATGGCTACACCTTC.

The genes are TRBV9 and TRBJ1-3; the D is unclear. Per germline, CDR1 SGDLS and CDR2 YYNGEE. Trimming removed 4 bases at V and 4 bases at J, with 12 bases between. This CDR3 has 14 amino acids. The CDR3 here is CASSLSQQGNTIYF. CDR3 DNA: TGTGCCAGCAGCCTAAGTCAACAGGGAAACACCATATATTTT.

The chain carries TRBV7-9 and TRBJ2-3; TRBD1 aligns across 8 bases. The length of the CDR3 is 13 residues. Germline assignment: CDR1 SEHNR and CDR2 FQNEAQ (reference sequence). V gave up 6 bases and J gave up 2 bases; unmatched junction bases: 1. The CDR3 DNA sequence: TGTGCCAGCAGGGGACAGGACACAGATACGCAGTATTTT. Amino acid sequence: CASRGQDTDTQYF.

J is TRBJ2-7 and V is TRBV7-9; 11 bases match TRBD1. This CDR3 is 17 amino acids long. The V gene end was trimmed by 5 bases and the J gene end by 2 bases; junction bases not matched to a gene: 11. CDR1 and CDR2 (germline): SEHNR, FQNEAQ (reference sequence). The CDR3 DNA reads TGTGCCAGCAGCCGATTACGACCGGGACAGGGGGCCTACGAGCAGTACTTC. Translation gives CASSRLRPGQGAYEQYF.

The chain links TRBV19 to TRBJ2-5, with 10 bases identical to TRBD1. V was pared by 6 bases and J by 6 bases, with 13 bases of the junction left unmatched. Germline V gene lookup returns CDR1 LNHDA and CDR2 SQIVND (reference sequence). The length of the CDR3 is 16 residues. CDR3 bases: TGTGCCAGTAGCATAACTCCGGGACAGGGGTCACAGACCCAGTACTTC. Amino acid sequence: CASSITPGQGSQTQYF.

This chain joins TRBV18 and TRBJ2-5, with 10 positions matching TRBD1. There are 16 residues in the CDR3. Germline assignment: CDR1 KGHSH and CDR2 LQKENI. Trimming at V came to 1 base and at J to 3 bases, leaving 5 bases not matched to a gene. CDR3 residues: CASSPQDRGDEETQYF. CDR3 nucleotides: TGTGCCAGCTCACCACAGGACAGGGGGGACGAAGAGACCCAGTACTTC.